The 19 T cell receptor beta chains below come from one sample, sequenced in a study of T cell responses to AZD1222 COVID-19 vaccine. The repertoire was sequenced with immunoSEQ multiplex PCR; TCRdb's copy has only in-frame clones and lacks some. The sample includes roughly 99,000 clones, around 89% of them seen just once. Sequencing was performed on peripheral blood, taken on day 0 of AZD1222 vaccination. These receptor sequences come from an adult in good health.

This clone was picked up one time. V and J are TRBV5-4 and TRBJ2-1, with 10 positions matching TRBD2. The CDR3 loop spans 15 amino acids. Looked up from germline, CDR1 is SGHNT and CDR2 is YYREEE (reference sequence). V lost 5 bases to trimming and J lost 4 bases; unmatched junction nucleotides: 6. Here the CDR3 reads CASRQLAGAYNEQFF. Here the CDR3 DNA reads TGTGCCAGCAGGCAGCTAGCGGGAGCATACAATGAGCAGTTCTTC.

The chain is built from TRBV5-4 and TRBJ2-1; 14 nucleotides match TRBD2. Germline V CDR1 and CDR2: SGHNT, YYREEE (reference sequence). The CDR3 extends over 19 amino acids. J lost 8 bases, V lost 4 bases, and 17 bases had no gene match. CDR3: CASSLELFVRGLAGDEQFF. The DNA for the CDR3 is TGTGCCAGCAGCCTGGAGCTTTTCGTGAGGGGACTAGCGGGAGATGAGCAGTTCTTC.

The chain employs TRBV3-1 (or the pseudogene TRBV3-2) and TRBJ2-7; the D is unclear. V shed 0 bases and J shed 9 bases, with 18 bases lying between them. The CDR3 loop spans 15 amino acids. Germline loops: CDR1 LGHDT, CDR2 YNNKEL (reference sequence). The CDR3 nucleotides are TGTGCCAGCAGCCAAGAGCAGTGCCTCCTACGACCGCAGTACTTC. Encoded protein: CASSQEQCLLRPQYF.

This clone was counted only a few times. The J gene is TRBJ1-1, the V gene TRBV5-8, with D uncertain. This CDR3 is 15 amino acids long. The germline V gene has CDR1 SGHTS and CDR2 YDEGEE. V lost 0 bases to trimming and J lost 4 bases, with 13 bases between them. CDR3 residues: CASSLGMRRTTEAFF. Here the CDR3 DNA reads TGTGCCAGCAGCTTGGGGATGAGGAGAACCACTGAAGCTTTCTTT.

The V call is TRBV10-3, the J call TRBJ2-7, with TRBD1 matching 9 bases. In germline, CDR1 is ENHRY, CDR2 SYGVKD. With V trimmed by 2 bases and J by 3 bases, 2 bases remained unmatched. There are 14 residues in the CDR3. The CDR3 region has the DNA TGTGCCATCAGTGAGGGGACAGGGAACTACGAGCAGTACTTC. Translating it yields CAISEGTGNYEQYF.

The rearrangement links TRBV24-1 to TRBJ2-6, with D possibly matching TRBD1 (6 bases). CDR1 is KGHDR, CDR2 SFDVKD, per germline. The CDR3 runs to 15 residues. Trimming took 10 bases from V and 2 from J, leaving 14 bases between them. CDR3 coding DNA: TGTGCCACTCAAGAAACAGGGCCTGGGGCCAACGTCCTGACTTTC. Protein product: CATQETGPGANVLTF.

V and J are TRBV5-4 and TRBJ2-7; 8 nucleotides agree with TRBD2. The trim removed 0 bases at V and 2 bases at J, leaving 4 bases unmatched. This CDR3 has 15 residues. Germline CDR1 reads SGHNT; CDR2 reads YYREEE (reference sequence). The CDR3 loop reads CASSLASGSPYEQYF. CDR3 nucleotides: TGTGCCAGCAGCTTGGCTAGCGGGTCTCCCTACGAGCAGTACTTC.

This chain uses TRBV19 with TRBJ2-5; 8 nucleotides align to TRBD1. The CDR3 spans 14 residues. Germline CDR1 and CDR2: LNHDA and SQIVND (reference sequence). V lost 4 bases and J lost 5; bases outside the gene matches: 6. The CDR3 DNA sequence: TGTGCCAGTAGTACCCGGACAGGGTGGGAGACCCAGTACTTC. Its translation is CASSTRTGWETQYF.

V is TRBV28 and J is TRBJ1-4, with D possibly TRBD1 on 6 matching bases. Germline-derived CDR1 and CDR2 are MDHEN and SYDVKM. CDR3 size: 14 residues. The V end was cut by 8 bases, the J end by 4 bases, with 14 bases between. CDR3 amino acids: CASRGGGLNEKLFF. As DNA, the CDR3 is TGTGCCAGCCGCGGGGGGGGGCTTAATGAAAAACTGTTTTTT.

The rearrangement uses TRBV28 and TRBJ2-4, with D possibly matching TRBD1 (5 bases). The V end was cut by 2 bases, the J end by 3 bases, with 8 bases between. The CDR3 contains 14 residues. Germline values: CDR1 MDHEN, CDR2 SYDVKM. As DNA, the CDR3 is TGTGCCAGCAGTTTACCAGGGAACAAAAACATTCAGTACTTC. This sequence encodes CASSLPGNKNIQYF.

This rearrangement joins TRBV16 to TRBJ1-5; D is ambiguous. This CDR3 is built from 14 residues. The germline CDR1 and CDR2 sequences are KGHSY and FQNENV. V gave up 0 bases and J gave up 5 bases, with 8 bases separating them. CDR3 sequence reads: CASSQSMQDQPQHF. DNA of the CDR3: TGTGCCAGCAGCCAATCGATGCAGGATCAGCCCCAGCATTTT.

This sequence joins TRBV5-1 and TRBJ2-3; D gene ambiguous. The germline V and J ends were trimmed by 1 base and 5 bases, with 5 bases remaining between them. Looked up from germline, CDR1 is SGHRS and CDR2 is YFSETQ. The CDR3 is 12 amino acids. CDR3 DNA: TGCGCCAGCAGCTTGAGCGTAGATACGCAGTATTTT. Translating gives CASSLSVDTQYF. Together with reference TRBV5-1 and TRBJ2-3, the CDR3 gives the full variable domain: KAGVTQTPRYLIKTRGQQVTLSCSPISGHRSVSWYQQTPGQGLQFLFEYFSETQRNKGNFPGRFSGRQFSNSRSEMNVSTLELGDSALYLCASSLSVDTQYFGPGTRLTVL.

CDR3 residues: CASGSSVNQPQHF. The CDR3 DNA reads as TGTGCTAGTGGTTCGTCAGTCAATCAGCCCCAGCATTTT. J is TRBJ1-5 and V is TRBV12-5; D ambiguous. CDR1 LGHNT and CDR2 FRNRAP come from the germline V gene. The CDR3 totals 13 residues. Trimming stripped 4 bases from V and 3 bases from J, with 7 bases between.

The sample holds a few counts of this clone. The V and J genes are TRBV24-1 and TRBJ2-1; 8 bases line up with TRBD1. The CDR3 covers 16 residues. With V trimmed by 4 bases and J by 6 bases, 10 bases remained unmatched. CDR1 and CDR2 from the germline V gene are KGHDR and SFDVKD. The CDR3 nucleotides are TGTGCCACCAGTGAGGCGGGCCAGGGGGCCGCCAATGAGCAGTTCTTC. This sequence encodes CATSEAGQGAANEQFF.

V and J are TRBV9 and TRBJ2-3; D might be TRBD2 (5 bases). V dropped 6 bases and J dropped 0 bases, with 8 bases sitting between them. The CDR3 covers 13 residues. Germline CDR1 is SGDLS and CDR2 is YYNGEE. CDR3 protein: CASKGGSTDTQYF. Here the CDR3 DNA reads TGTGCCAGCAAAGGCGGGAGCACAGATACGCAGTATTTT.

The chain uses TRBV6-2 or TRBV6-3 and TRBJ2-2; TRBD2 agrees at 10 bases. After removal of 5 bases from V and 2 bases from J, the junction contained 5 bases not matched to a gene. CDR3 length equals 16 residues. In germline, CDR1 is MNHEY, CDR2 SVGEGT. This CDR3 is CASSTRLAGNTGELFF. CDR3 coding DNA: TGTGCCAGCAGTACCCGACTAGCGGGTAACACCGGGGAGCTGTTTTTT.

There are a few counts of this clone. The chain is built from TRBV27 and TRBJ1-4; D unclear. This CDR3 is built from 13 residues. V shed 0 bases and J shed 3 bases, with 2 bases lying between them. CDR1 and CDR2 from the germline V gene are MNHEY and SMNVEV (reference sequence). The CDR3, as DNA: TGTGCCAGCAGTTTATCGTCTAATGAAAAACTGTTTTTT. It encodes CASSLSSNEKLFF.

The chain combines TRBV5-1 with TRBJ2-5; 7 nucleotides align to TRBD2. The V gene's germline CDR1 is SGHRS and CDR2 YFSETQ. J lost 4 bases, V lost 4 bases, and 4 bases had no gene match. This CDR3 comprises 13 residues. In nucleotides, the CDR3 is TGCGCCAGCAGCCTCGGGGGGACAGAGACCCAGTACTTC. Amino acid sequence: CASSLGGTETQYF.

The rearrangement joins TRBV5-1 to TRBJ2-5; possibly TRBD2 for D (5 bases). The CDR3 consists of 15 residues. Germline assignment: CDR1 SGHRS and CDR2 YFSETQ. V gave up 1 base and J gave up 1 base, with 11 bases separating them. CDR3 in amino acids: CASSLIASSQETQYF. DNA of the CDR3: TGCGCCAGCAGCTTGATCGCTAGCAGCCAAGAGACCCAGTACTTC.